The 15 T cell receptor beta chains below all came from one sample that was sequenced in a study of early T cells in non-severe SARS-CoV-2 infection. TCRdb passed the 5' RACE reads through MiXCR, listing each CDR3 protein once. The sample holds tens of thousands of distinct CDR3 sequences, about 4.9% seen once. The sequencing sample was made of whole blood. These receptors were obtained from an adult who was a healthcare worker with PCR-confirmed SARS-CoV-2 infection or an uninfected control (not recorded which).

This clonotype has at least ten counts. The chain links TRBV12-3 or TRBV12-4 to TRBJ1-5; 7 bases line up with TRBD1. Unmatched junction bases numbered 7, after V lost 7 bases and J lost 4 bases. The CDR3 extends over 14 amino acids. DNA of the CDR3: TGTGCCAGCACCGCAGGGGGGGTAAATCAGCCCCAGCATTTT. This gives the protein CASTAGGVNQPQHF.

J is TRBJ2-5 and V is TRBV2; no clear D. V was pared by 7 bases and J by 2 bases, with 11 bases between. CDR3 size: 13 residues. The germline V gene encodes CDR1 SNHLY and CDR2 FYNNEI. CDR3 sequence: CASTATGQETQYF. The CDR3 bases are TGTGCCAGCACCGCGACTGGACAAGAGACCCAGTACTTC.

The sample holds many counts of this clonotype. The rearrangement joins TRBV3-1 to TRBJ2-1, with 7 bases identical to TRBD2. Germline V gives CDR1 LGHDT, CDR2 YNNKEL (reference sequence). The CDR3 is made up of 16 amino acids. The J segment lost 2 bases and the V segment lost 5 bases, leaving 9 bases of the junction unmatched. In DNA form, the CDR3 reads TGTGCCAGCAGCTCTACGGGAGGTTGGGCCTACAATGAGCAGTTCTTC. It encodes CASSSTGGWAYNEQFF.

Many counts were recorded for this clonotype. The chain recombines TRBV28 with TRBJ2-5; 9 bases are shared with TRBD2. The CDR3 runs to 12 residues. V dropped 8 bases and J dropped 6; count of bases not matched to a gene: 4. In germline, CDR1 is MDHEN, CDR2 SYDVKM. The CDR3: CASAGGWQTQYF. CDR3 nucleotides: TGTGCCAGCGCGGGAGGGTGGCAGACCCAGTACTTC.

The CDR3 nucleotides read TGTGCCAGGGGGGGACAGGGTGATGAGCAGTTCTTC. Its translation is CARGGQGDEQFF. The chain couples TRBV27 to TRBJ2-1, with 9 positions matching TRBD1. The V gene end was trimmed by 9 bases and the J gene end by 8 bases; junction bases not matched to a gene: 5. Germline V CDR1 and CDR2: MNHEY, SMNVEV (reference sequence). The CDR3 length is 12 residues.

This clonotype was seen many times. The chain uses TRBV27 and TRBJ2-7; D may be TRBD1 or TRBD2 (5 bases each). The CDR3 runs 14 residues. Trimming cost V 5 bases and J 0 bases, with 11 bases left between them. The V gene's germline CDR1 is MNHEY and CDR2 SMNVEV (reference sequence). CDR3 loop: CASSLRDGSYEQYF. For the CDR3, the DNA is TGTGCCAGCAGTCTCCGGGACGGCTCCTACGAGCAGTACTTC.

The sample holds a few counts of this clonotype. V and J are TRBV25-1 and TRBJ1-5; 7 positions match TRBD1. The CDR3 consists of 14 residues. From germline, CDR1 is MGHDK and CDR2 SYGVNS. Trimming took 5 bases from V and 3 from J; bases not matched to a gene: 4. The CDR3 region is CASSFTGVNQPQHF. The CDR3 nucleotides read TGTGCCAGCAGTTTTACAGGGGTCAATCAGCCCCAGCATTTT.

This clonotype was picked up a small number of times. The CDR3 nucleotides are TGTGCCAGCAGCTTATTTGCCCGGGGACAAGCCGGGGCAACTAATGAAAAACTGTTTTTT. Residues: CASSLFARGQAGATNEKLFF. The chain recombines TRBV7-2 with TRBJ1-4, with D possibly being TRBD1 (6 bases). The germline CDR1 and CDR2 sequences are SGHTA and FQGNSA. The ends were cut back, 2 bases at V and 0 bases at J, with 22 bases in the middle. CDR3 length: 20 amino acids.

This clonotype was recorded a few times. The rearrangement links TRBV30 to TRBJ1-5, with 7 bases fitting TRBD1. With V trimmed by 2 bases and J by 6 bases, 7 bases remained unmatched. CDR1 is GTSNPN, CDR2 SVGIG, per germline (reference sequence). This CDR3 contains 14 residues. For the CDR3, the DNA is TGTGCCTGGAGTACCGGGACAGCAACTCAGCCCCAGCATTTT. Its protein product is CAWSTGTATQPQHF.

This clonotype was found many times. The chain carries TRBV5-4 and TRBJ1-3; 7 bases match TRBD1. The length of the CDR3 is 16 residues. From germline, CDR1 is SGHNT and CDR2 YYREEE (reference sequence). With V trimmed by 4 bases and J by 2 bases, 9 bases remained unmatched. CDR3 sequence reads: CASSRQGGAAGNTIYF. The CDR3 nucleotides are TGTGCCAGCAGCCGGCAAGGGGGCGCGGCTGGAAACACCATATATTTT.

This clonotype has only a few counts. CDR3 sequence (DNA): TGTGCCAGCAGATCGCGGAGTAACACCGGGGAGCTGTTTTTT. Translation: CASRSRSNTGELFF. This chain uses TRBV6-5 with TRBJ2-2; D is undetermined. From germline, CDR1 is MNHEY and CDR2 SVGAGI. V dropped 6 bases and J dropped 2 bases, with 10 bases sitting between them. The CDR3 runs to 14 residues.

The chain employs TRBV6-2 or TRBV6-3 and TRBJ1-5; D is uncertain. This CDR3 spans 14 amino acids. Germline CDR1 and CDR2: MNHEY and SVGEGT. Between the trimmed V and J ends, which lost 1 base and 5 bases, there was a span of 9 bases. The chain's CDR3 is CASSYYRGDQPQHF. The CDR3 coding sequence is TGTGCCAGCAGTTACTACCGAGGCGATCAGCCCCAGCATTTT.

This clonotype was detected only a few times. Relative to the germline gene, one junction end is altered; a read error may explain this. V is TRBV7-9 and J is TRBJ2-1; TRBD2 agrees at 7 bases. This CDR3 has 12 residues. Per germline, CDR1 SEHNR and CDR2 FQNEAQ (reference sequence). The CDR3: CASSTRGSGSLF. The CDR3 nucleotides read TGTGCCAGCAGCACCCGGGGTAGCGGGTCGCTCTTC.

This chain joins TRBV12-3 or TRBV12-4 and TRBJ2-1, with D hard to call. CDR3 length: 12 amino acids. The V gene lost 0 bases and the J gene lost 8 bases, with 5 bases spanning the gap. The CDR3 nucleotides read TGTGCCAGCAGTTTAGCGGGCTATGAGCAGTTCTTC. Residues: CASSLAGYEQFF.

This clonotype was counted ten times or more. This chain uses TRBV29-1 with TRBJ2-5; 7 bases are a match to TRBD1. The junction had 6 bases not matched to a gene; V was cut back by 7 bases and J by 4 bases. From germline, CDR1 is SQVTM and CDR2 ANQGSEA. The CDR3 has 12 amino acids. The CDR3 protein is CSASGTVETQYF. In nucleotides, the CDR3 is TGCAGCGCCTCCGGGACAGTAGAGACCCAGTACTTC.